Below, 25 T cell receptor beta chains from the same sample are listed, as sequenced in a study of shared clonotypes between healthy human individuals. Only in-frame clones appear in the TCRdb table, and some are missing; sequencing was by immunoSEQ multiplex PCR. The sample holds about half a million clones, about 85% seen once. The sequencing sample was made of PBMCs. The receptors stem from a woman in her 40s in good health. Some clones in this sample may be carry-over from other donors' samples.

The chain employs TRBV19 and TRBJ1-5; D is perhaps TRBD1 (5 bases). The CDR3 covers 13 residues. The germline V and J ends were trimmed by 6 bases and 9 bases, with 15 bases remaining between them. Germline V lookup: CDR1 LNHDA, CDR2 SQIVND (reference sequence). The CDR3 spells CASSAGRQWPQHF. The CDR3 bases are TGTGCCAGTAGCGCAGGGAGGCAATGGCCCCAGCATTTT.

CDR3 amino acids: CASSLYGGVSGETQYF. CDR3 bases: TGTGCCAGCAGTTTATACGGGGGAGTAAGTGGAGAGACCCAGTACTTC. The rearrangement joins TRBV27 to TRBJ2-5, with D possibly TRBD2 on 6 matching bases. Germline V lookup: CDR1 MNHEY, CDR2 SMNVEV (reference sequence). This CDR3 is built from 16 residues. The V end was cut by 1 base, the J end by 4 bases, with 16 bases between.

The V gene is TRBV5-4, the J gene TRBJ2-3, with D tentatively TRBD2 (5 bases). This CDR3 region has 14 residues. V dropped 4 bases and J dropped 2 bases, with 11 bases sitting between them. Germline V lookup: CDR1 SGHNT, CDR2 YYREEE (reference sequence). In nucleotides, the CDR3 is TGTGCCAGCAGCGTATCCGGGAACACAGATACGCAGTATTTT. Protein product: CASSVSGNTDTQYF. Full variable domain (remainder filled in from reference TRBV5-4 and TRBJ2-3): ETGVTQSPTHLIKTRGQQVTLRCSSQSGHNTVSWYQQALGQGPQFIFQYYREEENGRGNFPPRFSGLQFPNYSSELNVNALELDDSALYLCASSVSGNTDTQYFGPGTRLTVL.

The genes are TRBV7-2 and TRBJ2-7; D unresolved. V shed 2 bases and J shed 3 bases, with 14 bases lying between them. The CDR3 totals 15 residues. Germline V gives CDR1 SGHTA, CDR2 FQGNSA. The CDR3 spells CASSLWAGQSYEQYF. The CDR3 DNA is TGTGCCAGCAGCTTATGGGCAGGTCAGAGCTACGAGCAGTACTTC.

This clone has only one observation. The chain couples TRBV2 to TRBJ1-5, with TRBD1 matching over 8 bases. The CDR3 consists of 15 residues. Germline trimming cut 5 bases from V and 2 bases from J; bases unmatched to any gene: 5. Germline values: CDR1 SNHLY, CDR2 FYNNEI. CDR3 nucleotides: TGTGCCAGCAGTAGAGACAGGGGTGGCAATCAGCCCCAGCATTTT. Its protein is CASSRDRGGNQPQHF.

This sequence joins TRBV28 and TRBJ2-5, with 9 bases fitting TRBD2. The CDR3 has 16 residues. Unmatched junction bases numbered 7, after V lost 4 bases and J lost 1 base. Per the germline V gene, CDR1 is MDHEN and CDR2 is SYDVKM. Written as DNA, the CDR3 is TGTGCCAGCAGTTCACAGACTAGCGGAGCCCAAGAGACCCAGTACTTC. Translation: CASSSQTSGAQETQYF.

About this clone: A far larger clone lies a single base away; this is likely a read error. This chain joins TRBV28 and TRBJ1-1; D perhaps matches TRBD1 (6 bases). Germline-derived CDR1 and CDR2 are MDHEN and SYDVKM. The V and J ends lost 5 bases and 9 bases respectively, with 16 bases between them. The CDR3 is 13 amino acids. CDR3 nucleotides: TGTGCCAGCAGTGAGACAGGAGGGATTCAAGCTTTCTTT. Translation: CASSETGGIQAFF.

The J gene is TRBJ2-3, the V gene TRBV27, with TRBD2 matching over 11 bases. The ends lost 1 base at V and 5 bases at J; junction bases unmatched: 8. This CDR3 region has 17 residues. Germline loops: CDR1 MNHEY, CDR2 SMNVEV (reference sequence). CDR3 nucleotides: TGTGCCAGCAGTTTATTCTTAGCGGGAGGGCCAGGAGATACGCAGTATTTT. Encoded protein: CASSLFLAGGPGDTQYF.

The chain combines TRBV9 with TRBJ1-1; D is unclear. Trimming cost V 0 bases and J 1 base, with 7 bases left between them. CDR1 and CDR2 from the germline V gene are SGDLS and YYNGEE. The CDR3 sequence is 14 residues long. The CDR3 region has the DNA TGTGCCAGCAGCGTAGTCACGGAGAACACTGAAGCTTTCTTT. It translates to CASSVVTENTEAFF.

The genes are TRBV9 and TRBJ2-7; no clear D. The CDR3 spans 14 residues. Germline CDR1 is SGDLS and CDR2 is YYNGEE. Trimming cost V 3 bases and J 6 bases, with 16 bases left between them. The CDR3 DNA reads as TGTGCCAGCAGCGGTGGGAATAGCTGGGCCGAGCAGTACTTC. Translation: CASSGGNSWAEQYF. The full variable domain, completed using reference TRBV9 and TRBJ2-7, is DSGVTQTPKHLITATGQRVTLRCSPRSGDLSVYWYQQSLDQGLQFLIQYYNGEERAKGNILERFSAQQFPDLHSELNLSSLELGDSALYFCASSGGNSWAEQYFGPGTRLTVT.

The chain combines TRBV2 with TRBJ2-5; D may be TRBD2 (5 bases). V shed 2 bases and J shed 5 bases, with 12 bases lying between them. In germline, CDR1 is SNHLY, CDR2 FYNNEI. CDR3 length: 14 residues. The CDR3 protein is CASSEMVGEETQYF. CDR3 nucleotide sequence: TGTGCCAGCAGTGAAATGGTTGGGGAGGAGACCCAGTACTTC.

The CDR3 spells CASSRHPSGTDTQYF. DNA of the CDR3: TGTGCCAGCAGTCGTCATCCCTCCGGCACAGATACGCAGTATTTT. This chain joins TRBV28 and TRBJ2-3; D gene unclear. The CDR3 is made up of 15 amino acids. Trimming removed 5 bases from V and 1 base from J, with 13 bases in between. CDR1 MDHEN and CDR2 SYDVKM come from the germline V gene.

The chain joins TRBV7-9 to TRBJ2-3, with D maybe TRBD1 (5 bases). The germline V and J ends were trimmed by 0 bases and 3 bases, with 10 bases remaining between them. Germline CDR1 SEHNR, CDR2 FQNEAQ (reference sequence). This CDR3 spans 15 amino acids. The CDR3 coding sequence is TGTGCCAGCAGCTTAGCGCAGTCAGGGACAGATACGCAGTATTTT. Translating it yields CASSLAQSGTDTQYF.

V and J are TRBV10-3 and TRBJ2-1; no firm D call. The CDR3 runs to 11 residues. V was clipped by 6 bases and J by 4 bases, with 4 bases between them. Germline V CDR1 and CDR2: ENHRY, SYGVKD. CDR3 in DNA: TGTGCCATCAGGGTTTACAATGAGCAGTTCTTC. Translating gives CAIRVYNEQFF.

The chain recombines TRBV30 with TRBJ1-5; D gene uncertain. Germline values: CDR1 GTSNPN, CDR2 SVGIG (reference sequence). The V gene lost 5 bases and the J gene lost 3 bases, with 14 bases spanning the gap. The CDR3 spans 14 residues. The CDR3 sequence: CAWGQPGANQPQHF. CDR3 nucleotides: TGTGCCTGGGGGCAGCCGGGAGCCAATCAGCCCCAGCATTTT.

The chain uses TRBV5-1 and TRBJ2-1, with 12 bases matching TRBD2. CDR3 length: 15 residues. V was clipped by 7 bases and J by 4 bases; unmatched bases: 6. Germline CDR1 reads SGHRS; CDR2 reads YFSETQ. The CDR3 sequence is CASGPLAGGYNEQFF. The CDR3 DNA follows: TGCGCCAGCGGGCCTCTAGCGGGAGGGTACAATGAGCAGTTCTTC.

V and J are TRBV10-1 and TRBJ2-2; either TRBD1 or TRBD2 may fit D (5 bases each). Germline values: CDR1 WNHNN, CDR2 SYGVQD (reference sequence). V was trimmed by 4 bases and J by 3 bases, leaving 12 bases between them. This CDR3 has 15 amino acids. The CDR3 sequence is CASSGSEGYTGELFF. CDR3 DNA: TGCGCCAGCAGTGGGTCCGAGGGGTACACCGGGGAGCTGTTTTTT.

This clone was found once. V gene TRBV10-2 combines with J gene TRBJ2-3; D unresolved. The V and J ends lost 10 bases and 4 bases respectively, with 9 bases between them. The germline V gene has CDR1 WSHSY and CDR2 SAAADI. This CDR3 has 11 residues. CDR3 in DNA: TGCGCCACCCAGTACTCAGATACGCAGTATTTT. This codes for CATQYSDTQYF.

This clone showed up just a few times. The DNA of the CDR3 is TGCGCCAGCAGCCGAAAGAGGCACTCGAGTGCGGGAGGAGTCACAGATACGCAGTATTTT. Protein product: CASSRKRHSSAGGVTDTQYF. The chain combines TRBV4-1 with TRBJ2-3, with 8 bases lining up with TRBD2. The CDR3 runs to 20 residues. From germline, CDR1 is MGHRA and CDR2 YSYEKL. V lost 4 bases, J lost 2 bases, and 20 bases stayed unmatched.

This clone was counted a few times. This likely reflects a read error, since a far larger clone is one base away. The chain is built from TRBV29-1 and TRBJ2-2; 8 nucleotides agree with TRBD2. Germline trimming cut 4 bases from V and 9 bases from J; bases unmatched to any gene: 16. Germline V gene data show CDR1 as SQVTM and CDR2 as ANQGSEA. The CDR3 runs to 16 residues. The CDR3 region is CSVVGGPAGASRELFF. The DNA for the CDR3 is TGCAGCGTTGTAGGTGGTCCAGCGGGAGCTAGCAGGGAGCTGTTTTTT.

As to this clone: A single base separates this from a much larger clone, so it may be a read error. The rearrangement links TRBV6-1 to TRBJ2-3, with TRBD2 matching 10 bases. J was trimmed by 2 bases and V by 4 bases; bases with no gene match: 6. Germline CDR1 is MNHNS and CDR2 is SASEGT. CDR3 length: 16 amino acids. Here the CDR3 DNA reads TGTGCCAGCAGTGCCGGGACTAGCGTATTCACAGATACGCAGTATTTT. Amino acids: CASSAGTSVFTDTQYF.

This clone was recorded many times. This chain links TRBV30 with TRBJ2-5; TRBD2 matches at 11 bases. The V gene end was trimmed by 0 bases and the J gene end by 1 base; junction bases not matched to a gene: 1. Germline CDR1 is GTSNPN and CDR2 is SVGIG (reference sequence). This CDR3 spans 15 amino acids. The CDR3 nucleotides are TGTGCCTGGAGTGTAACTAGCGGGGGCCAAGAGACCCAGTACTTC. It codes for CAWSVTSGGQETQYF.

V usage is TRBV9 and J usage is TRBJ2-3; D perhaps matches TRBD2 (6 bases). Deletions cut 0 bases from V and 6 bases from J, with 11 bases between. CDR1 and CDR2 (germline): SGDLS, YYNGEE. This CDR3 contains 14 residues. CDR3 region: CASSVGQGGDTQYF. CDR3 nucleotides: TGTGCCAGCAGCGTAGGGCAGGGAGGTGATACGCAGTATTTT.

The rearrangement uses TRBV19 and TRBJ2-1, with a possible D match to TRBD2 (6 bases). The germline V gene has CDR1 LNHDA and CDR2 SQIVND (reference sequence). The V gene lost 5 bases and the J gene lost 4 bases, with 12 bases spanning the gap. This CDR3 has 14 residues. The CDR3 is CASSLLSGYNEQFF. The CDR3 nucleotides read TGTGCCAGTAGTCTCTTAAGCGGGTACAATGAGCAGTTCTTC.

Here the CDR3 reads CASSLGTSGTDTQYF. CDR3 sequence (DNA): TGTGCCAGCAGCTTAGGAACTTCGGGTACAGATACGCAGTATTTT. The V gene is TRBV13, the J gene TRBJ2-3, with D unresolved. Germline V CDR1 and CDR2: PRHDT, FYEKMQ (reference sequence). This CDR3 contains 15 residues. The ends were cut back, 0 bases at V and 3 bases at J, with 10 bases in the middle. The complete variable domain, with remaining parts taken from reference TRBV13 and TRBJ2-3, reads AAGVIQSPRHLIKEKRETATLKCYPIPRHDTVYWYQQGPGQDPQFLISFYEKMQSDKGSIPDRFSAQQFSDYHSELNMSSLELGDSALYFCASSLGTSGTDTQYFGPGTRLTVL.